Below are 29 T cell receptor beta chains sequenced from a single sample in a study of type 1 regulatory T cells. No cognate antigen is known for these TCRs. TCRdb analysed the reads with MiXCR anew, one entry per CDR3 protein. The data show about 65,000 distinct CDR3 sequences, more than 45% seen once. The sample was cultured non-Tr1 T cells, either the whole culture or a sorted T cell fraction (not recorded which). Receptors were obtained from a human donor in good health.

This clonotype was observed a handful of times. Compared with germline, one end of the junction differs, possibly owing to a read error. The chain couples TRBV20-1 to TRBJ1-6; no definite D call. This CDR3 is built from 14 residues. Per germline, CDR1 DFQATT and CDR2 SNEGSKA (reference sequence). The CDR3 DNA sequence: TGCAGTGCGAGAGGTTCGAGGAATAATTCACCCCTCCACTTT. This sequence encodes CSARGSRNNSPLHF.

V usage is TRBV6-1 and J usage is TRBJ2-3, with D unclear. With 8 bases removed from V and 7 bases from J, the gap between germline ends came to 13 bases. Germline V gene lookup returns CDR1 MNHNS and CDR2 SASEGT. This CDR3 is 12 amino acids long. CDR3 sequence: CASSRPLNTQYF. Written as DNA, the CDR3 is TGTGCCAGCTCCCGCCCCCTTAATACGCAGTATTTT.

The genes are TRBV7-8 and TRBJ2-2; D is undetermined. V lost 4 bases, J lost 5 bases, and 11 bases lay in between. The CDR3 is made up of 14 amino acids. CDR1 is SGHVS and CDR2 is FQNEAQ in the germline V gene. CDR3 in DNA: TGTGCCAGCAGCTCCCCCTTACGGACCGGGGAGCTGTTTTTT. This encodes CASSSPLRTGELFF.

This sequence joins TRBV5-6 and TRBJ2-7; D is ambiguous. Germline loops: CDR1 SGHDT, CDR2 YYEEEE. This CDR3 spans 14 amino acids. Between the trimmed V and J ends, which lost 5 bases and 3 bases, there was a span of 15 bases. CDR3 DNA sequence: TGTGCCAGCAGAAGAGGACCGACCCTCTACGAGCAGTACTTC. Amino acids: CASRRGPTLYEQYF.

This clonotype came up a few times. The gene calls are TRBV6-6 and TRBJ1-4; TRBD1 matches at 9 bases. V shed 7 bases and J 12 bases; nucleotides not matched to a gene: 12. The CDR3 runs 14 residues. Per the germline V gene, CDR1 is MNHNY and CDR2 is SVGAGI (reference sequence). The CDR3 region is CASTSLGQGRQLFF. The CDR3 DNA follows: TGTGCCAGCACCTCTCTGGGACAGGGTAGGCAACTGTTTTTT.

The sample holds a few counts of this clonotype. This chain links TRBV4-3 with TRBJ1-4; D is uncertain. Looked up from germline, CDR1 is LGHNA and CDR2 is YSLEER. Deletions cut 0 bases from V and 6 bases from J, with 5 bases between. There are 13 residues in the CDR3. The CDR3 loop reads CASSQEWDEKLFF. The DNA for the CDR3 is TGCGCCAGCAGCCAAGAGTGGGATGAAAAACTGTTTTTT.

This clonotype has more than one count but fewer than ten. The chain uses TRBV10-3 and TRBJ2-1; a weak D match, TRBD2 (6 bases). The ends were cut back, 7 bases at V and 14 bases at J, with 21 bases in the middle. Germline V gene lookup returns CDR1 ENHRY and CDR2 SYGVKD. This CDR3 comprises 13 residues. The CDR3 loop reads CAIKSETRGEEFF. The CDR3 nucleotides read TGTGCCATCAAGAGCGAGACTAGAGGGGAGGAGTTCTTC.

Only a few counts were recorded for this clonotype. The rearrangement joins TRBV7-9 to TRBJ1-2, with TRBD1 matching 7 bases. Germline CDR1 and CDR2: SEHNR and FQNEAQ (reference sequence). Trimming at V came to 2 bases and at J to 8 bases, leaving 11 bases not matched to a gene. This CDR3 has 15 amino acids. CDR3 sequence reads: CASSLIPTGAVGYTF. For the CDR3, the DNA is TGTGCCAGCAGCTTAATCCCCACAGGGGCGGTCGGCTACACCTTC.

V and J are TRBV20-1 and TRBJ2-1, with TRBD2 matching over 10 bases. This CDR3 comprises 13 residues. The ends lost 6 bases at V and 7 bases at J; junction bases unmatched: 6. Germline V gives CDR1 DFQATT, CDR2 SNEGSKA (reference sequence). The DNA of the CDR3 is TGCAGTGCCCCCAGCGGGGGGGGTAATGAGCAGTTCTTC. The encoded protein is CSAPSGGGNEQFF.

The V gene is TRBV28, the J gene TRBJ1-1; D ambiguous. Germline V CDR1 and CDR2: MDHEN, SYDVKM. V lost 8 bases to trimming and J lost 11 bases, with 12 bases between them. CDR3 size: 10 residues. In nucleotides, the CDR3 is TGTGCCAGCGGGGAGGTAGGGGCTTTCTTT. It codes for CASGEVGAFF. The full variable domain, rest sourced from reference TRBV28 and TRBJ1-1, is DVKVTQSSRYLVKRTGEKVFLECVQDMDHENMFWYRQDPGLGLRLIYFSYDVKMKEKGDIPEGYSVSREKKERFSLILESASTNQTSMYLCASGEVGAFFGQGTRLTVV.

The chain couples TRBV20-1 to TRBJ1-2, with a tentative D call TRBD1 (6 bases). This CDR3 is 14 amino acids long. The V end lost 0 bases, the J end lost 8 bases, and 16 bases lay between the germline ends. The germline gives CDR1 DFQATT, CDR2 SNEGSKA (reference sequence). CDR3 in DNA: TGCAGTGCTAGAGATCCCGGGGGCCCTGGGGGCTACACCTTC. Translated, it gives CSARDPGGPGGYTF.

This sequence joins TRBV3-1 and TRBJ1-1; no reliable D call. CDR1 and CDR2 from the germline V gene are LGHDT and YNNKEL (reference sequence). Between the trimmed V and J ends, which lost 4 bases and 0 bases, there was a span of 9 bases. There are 14 residues in the CDR3. The CDR3 sequence: CASSPQVMNTEAFF. CDR3 in DNA: TGTGCCAGCAGCCCTCAGGTAATGAACACTGAAGCTTTCTTT. The full variable domain, in which reference TRBV3-1 and TRBJ1-1 provide the parts outside the CDR3, is DTAVSQTPKYLVTQMGNDKSIKCEQNLGHDTMYWYKQDSKKFLKIMFSYNNKELIINETVPNRFSPKSPDKAHLNLHINSLELGDSAVYFCASSPQVMNTEAFFGQGTRLTVV.

The rearrangement uses TRBV14 and TRBJ2-6; 7 bases fit TRBD1. Trimming took 4 bases from V and 0 from J; bases not matched to a gene: 6. This CDR3 is built from 17 residues. Germline CDR1 and CDR2: SGHDN and FVKESK. Written as DNA, the CDR3 is TGTGCCAGCAGCCGCCCGGGACAGTCCTCTGGGGCCAACGTCCTGACTTTC. Its translation: CASSRPGQSSGANVLTF. The full variable domain, completed using reference TRBV14 and TRBJ2-6, is EAGVTQFPSHSVIEKGQTVTLRCDPISGHDNLYWYRRVMGKEIKFLLHFVKESKQDESGMPNNRFLAERTGGTYSTLKVQPAELEDSGVYFCASSRPGQSSGANVLTFGAGSRLTVL.

The rearrangement uses TRBV20-1 and TRBJ2-7, with TRBD1 matching over 9 bases. The CDR3 runs 12 residues. The trim removed 1 base at V and 11 bases at J, leaving 6 bases unmatched. Looked up from germline, CDR1 is DFQATT and CDR2 is SNEGSKA (reference sequence). The CDR3 DNA sequence: TGCAGTGCTAGAGGCCGGGACAGGGAGAAGTACTTC. Translated, it gives CSARGRDREKYF.

Only a few counts were recorded for this clonotype. The CDR3 sequence is CASSLRRLGYTF. The CDR3 DNA is TGTGCCAGCAGTCTCCGCCGATTGGGCTACACCTTC. V gene TRBV12-3 or TRBV12-4 combines with J gene TRBJ1-2, with no clear D. V gave up 5 bases and J gave up 8 bases, with 12 bases separating them. The CDR3 consists of 12 residues.

Only a few counts were recorded for this clonotype. This may stem from a read error, because a much larger clone lies one nucleotide away. The chain is built from TRBV5-1 and TRBJ1-1; D not resolved. The germline V gene has CDR1 SGHRS and CDR2 YFSETQ. V shed 3 bases and J shed 1 base, with 7 bases lying between them. This CDR3 is built from 13 residues. The CDR3 DNA reads as TGCGCCAGCAGCTCCCCCGGGAACACTGAAGCTTTCTTT. Its translation: CASSSPGNTEAFF.

Only one count was recorded for this clonotype. The chain has TRBV6-1 and TRBJ2-5; D is perhaps TRBD1 or TRBD2 (7 bases each). The V gene's germline CDR1 is MNHNS and CDR2 SASEGT. The CDR3 has 13 residues. Deletions cut 11 bases from V and 5 bases from J, with 18 bases between. CDR3 DNA: TGTGCCGCAGGGGGGGGTGCCCCCGAGACCCAGTACTTC. Protein product: CAAGGGAPETQYF.

The J gene is TRBJ2-7, the V gene TRBV5-1, with TRBD2 matching over 10 bases. The CDR3 extends over 14 amino acids. V shed 2 bases, J shed 1 base, and the junction held 0 bases outside the gene matches. Germline CDR1 is SGHRS and CDR2 is YFSETQ. The CDR3 DNA reads TGCGCCAGCAGCTTTAGCGGGGGGTCCTACGAGCAGTACTTC. Its protein product is CASSFSGGSYEQYF.

The chain joins TRBV12-3 or TRBV12-4 to TRBJ1-1; no firm D call. With 6 bases removed from V and 1 base from J, the gap between germline ends came to 9 bases. There are 13 residues in the CDR3. The DNA for the CDR3 is TGTGCCAGCAGCCTCGTAAGGAACACTGAAGCTTTCTTT. Translating gives CASSLVRNTEAFF.

This clonotype has more than one count but fewer than ten. Here the CDR3 reads CASRMTGGTNQPQHF. CDR3 in DNA: TGTGCCAGCAGGATGACAGGGGGGACGAATCAGCCCCAGCATTTT. This chain joins TRBV28 and TRBJ1-5; 9 nucleotides line up with TRBD1. The CDR3 runs to 15 residues. V was clipped by 6 bases and J by 4 bases; unmatched bases: 7. Germline CDR1 MDHEN, CDR2 SYDVKM.

The CDR3 DNA sequence: TGTGCCAGCAGCTGGCGTAGGGTTAGCAATGAGCAGTTCTTC. Amino acids: CASSWRRVSNEQFF. The chain combines TRBV7-8 with TRBJ2-1; D gene uncertain. Trimming removed 4 bases from V and 6 bases from J, with 13 bases in between. Germline V gene sequence: CDR1 SGHVS, CDR2 FQNEAQ. There are 14 residues in the CDR3. The full variable domain, rest sourced from reference TRBV7-8 and TRBJ2-1, is GAGVSQSPRYKVAKRGQDVALRCDPISGHVSLFWYQQALGQGPEFLTYFQNEAQLDKSGLPSDRFFAERPEGSVSTLKIQRTQQEDSAVYLCASSWRRVSNEQFFGPGTRLTVL.

The chain joins TRBV13 to TRBJ1-3; D unclear. V was shortened by 4 bases and J by 0 bases, with 7 bases between the two germline ends. The CDR3 loop spans 14 amino acids. Germline V gene sequence: CDR1 PRHDT, CDR2 FYEKMQ (reference sequence). CDR3 bases: TGTGCCAGCAGCTCCACTTACTCTGGAAACACCATATATTTT. This encodes CASSSTYSGNTIYF. Based on the CDR3 plus reference TRBV13 and TRBJ1-3, the full variable domain is AAGVIQSPRHLIKEKRETATLKCYPIPRHDTVYWYQQGPGQDPQFLISFYEKMQSDKGSIPDRFSAQQFSDYHSELNMSSLELGDSALYFCASSSTYSGNTIYFGEGSWLTVV.

DNA for the CDR3: TGTGCCAGCAGCCAAGACCTGGGAACCTACGAGCAGTACTTC. Translated: CASSQDLGTYEQYF. The chain carries TRBV3-1 and TRBJ2-7, with D unclear. From germline, CDR1 is LGHDT and CDR2 YNNKEL (reference sequence). Trimming took off 0 bases at V and 2 bases at J, with 8 bases between the two ends. CDR3 length: 14 residues.

The chain recombines TRBV7-8 with TRBJ2-2; D unresolved. The V end lost 3 bases, the J end lost 9 bases, and 8 bases lay between the germline ends. There are 12 residues in the CDR3. Germline lookup yields CDR1 SGHVS and CDR2 FQNEAQ. The CDR3 DNA reads TGTGCCAGCAGCTTGTCTCGGCGGGAGCTGTTTTTT. Translation gives CASSLSRRELFF. The variable domain in full, with the rest retrieved from reference TRBV7-8 and TRBJ2-2, is GAGVSQSPRYKVAKRGQDVALRCDPISGHVSLFWYQQALGQGPEFLTYFQNEAQLDKSGLPSDRFFAERPEGSVSTLKIQRTQQEDSAVYLCASSLSRRELFFGEGSRLTVL.

In this sample, this clonotype turned up a few times. V gene TRBV29-1 combines with J gene TRBJ2-4; 7 bases fit TRBD1. The CDR3 is made up of 17 amino acids. After removal of 2 bases from V and 1 base from J, the junction contained 11 bases not matched to a gene. The germline gives CDR1 SQVTM, CDR2 ANQGSEA. Here the CDR3 DNA reads TGCAGCGTTGAACCAGGGGGATTTGGTGGGGCCAAAAACATTCAGTACTTC. Its translation: CSVEPGGFGGAKNIQYF.

Many counts were recorded for this clonotype. The CDR3 nucleotides read TGTGCCAGCAGCTTAGATGCAGGGTATTACTCTGGGGCCAACGTCCTGACTTTC. It specifies CASSLDAGYYSGANVLTF. J is TRBJ2-6 and V is TRBV7-2; perhaps TRBD1 as D (5 bases). Trimming shortened V by 1 base and J by 0 bases, and 13 bases separated the two germline ends. The CDR3 is 18 amino acids. CDR1 SGHTA and CDR2 FQGNSA come from the germline V gene.

This clonotype occurred a few times. The V gene is TRBV29-1, the J gene TRBJ1-1; D is possibly TRBD1 (5 bases). The V end lost 7 bases, the J end lost 1 base, and 10 bases lay between the germline ends. The CDR3 extends over 12 amino acids. Germline V gene sequence: CDR1 SQVTM, CDR2 ANQGSEA. CDR3 sequence: CSGNDRNTEAFF. Written as DNA, the CDR3 is TGCAGCGGAAATGACAGGAACACTGAAGCTTTCTTT.

The chain is built from TRBV7-9 and TRBJ2-4; 7 bases line up with TRBD2. CDR1 and CDR2 (germline): SEHNR, FQNEAQ (reference sequence). V lost 4 bases, J lost 7 bases, and 7 bases stayed unmatched. The CDR3 runs 14 residues. The CDR3 loop reads CASSSGEGWNIQYF. The CDR3 DNA is TGTGCCAGCAGCTCCGGGGAGGGGTGGAACATTCAGTACTTC.

The chain carries TRBV6-5 and TRBJ1-5; D unclear. The V gene's germline CDR1 is MNHEY and CDR2 SVGAGI. This CDR3 spans 13 amino acids. V was trimmed by 6 bases and J by 1 base, leaving 7 bases between them. CDR3 coding DNA: TGTGCCAGCAGAGCGGGAAGCAATCAGCCCCAGCATTTT. This codes for CASRAGSNQPQHF.